The text below deals with one T cell receptor beta chain. Germline V gene sequence: CDR1 SEHNR, CDR2 FQNEAQ (reference sequence). The V segment lost 0 bases and the J segment 5 bases; nucleotides outside the gene matches: 3. The CDR3 length is 14 residues. The data were obtained in a study of siplizumab effects on memory and regulatory T cells. The method was immunoSEQ multiplex PCR; TCRdb's version includes in-frame clones alone and lacks a portion of them. The data hold about 100,000 clones, with around 90% observed a single time. V is TRBV7-9 and J is TRBJ1-1; 7 bases are a match to TRBD1. The receptor's source is a human donor in good health. The specimen was CD4+ T cells sorted from blood. The CDR3 DNA sequence: TGTGCCAGCAGCTTAGCGCAGGGGGGTACTGAAGCTTTCTTT. Amino acids: CASSLAQGGTEAFF.